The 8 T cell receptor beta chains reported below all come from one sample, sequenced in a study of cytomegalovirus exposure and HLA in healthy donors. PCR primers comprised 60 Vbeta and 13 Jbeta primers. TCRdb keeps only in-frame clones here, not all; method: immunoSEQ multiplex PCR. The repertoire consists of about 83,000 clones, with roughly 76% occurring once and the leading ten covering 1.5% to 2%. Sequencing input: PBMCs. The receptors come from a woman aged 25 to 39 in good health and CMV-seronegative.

The CDR3 is CASSAGDGSPYEQYF. CDR3 DNA sequence: TGTGCCAGCAGCGCGGGGGACGGGAGCCCCTACGAGCAGTACTTC. The rearrangement uses TRBV7-9 and TRBJ2-7; 7 bases are a match to TRBD2. The CDR3 runs 15 residues. With V trimmed by 5 bases and J by 2 bases, 9 bases remained unmatched. The germline CDR1 and CDR2 sequences are SEHNR and FQNEAQ (reference sequence).

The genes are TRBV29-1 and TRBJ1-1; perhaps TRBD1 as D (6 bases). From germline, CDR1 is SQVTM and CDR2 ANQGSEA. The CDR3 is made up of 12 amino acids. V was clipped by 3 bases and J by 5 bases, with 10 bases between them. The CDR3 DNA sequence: TGCAGCGTTGAGGGGGCGCGTACTGAAGCTTTCTTT. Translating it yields CSVEGARTEAFF.

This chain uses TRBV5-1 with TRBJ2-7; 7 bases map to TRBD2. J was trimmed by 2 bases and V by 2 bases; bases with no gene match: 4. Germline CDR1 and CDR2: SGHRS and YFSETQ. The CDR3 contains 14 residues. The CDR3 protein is CASSFLGGTYEQYF. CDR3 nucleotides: TGCGCCAGCAGCTTCCTGGGGGGGACCTACGAGCAGTACTTC.

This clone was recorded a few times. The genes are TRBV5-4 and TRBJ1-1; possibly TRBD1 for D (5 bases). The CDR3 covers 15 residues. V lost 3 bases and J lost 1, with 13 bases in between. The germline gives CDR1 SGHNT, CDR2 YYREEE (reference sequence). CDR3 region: CASSWQTEKNTEAFF. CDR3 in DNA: TGTGCCAGCAGCTGGCAGACAGAAAAGAACACTGAAGCTTTCTTT.

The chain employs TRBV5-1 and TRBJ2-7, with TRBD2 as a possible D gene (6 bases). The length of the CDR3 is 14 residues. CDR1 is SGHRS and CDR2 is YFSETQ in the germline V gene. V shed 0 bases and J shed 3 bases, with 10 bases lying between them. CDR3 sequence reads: CASSLGGEFYEQYF. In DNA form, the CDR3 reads TGCGCCAGCAGCTTGGGGGGGGAGTTCTACGAGCAGTACTTC. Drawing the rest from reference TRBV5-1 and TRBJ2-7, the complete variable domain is KAGVTQTPRYLIKTRGQQVTLSCSPISGHRSVSWYQQTPGQGLQFLFEYFSETQRNKGNFPGRFSGRQFSNSRSEMNVSTLELGDSALYLCASSLGGEFYEQYFGPGTRLTVT.

The CDR3 nucleotides are TGTGCCTGCCGGGGAGTGCCGGGGGAAAAACTGTTTTTT. Translation: CACRGVPGEKLFF. J is TRBJ1-4 and V is TRBV28; D not certain. The CDR3 covers 13 residues. CDR1 MDHEN and CDR2 SYDVKM come from the germline V gene. Trimming pared 11 bases from V and 8 bases from J, leaving 18 bases between.

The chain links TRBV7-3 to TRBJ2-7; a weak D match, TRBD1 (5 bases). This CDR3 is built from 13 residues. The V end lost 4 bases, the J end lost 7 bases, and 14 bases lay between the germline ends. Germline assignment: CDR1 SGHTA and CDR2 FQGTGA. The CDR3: CASSYDSPGEQYF. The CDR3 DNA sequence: TGTGCCAGCAGCTACGACAGCCCTGGGGAGCAGTACTTC.

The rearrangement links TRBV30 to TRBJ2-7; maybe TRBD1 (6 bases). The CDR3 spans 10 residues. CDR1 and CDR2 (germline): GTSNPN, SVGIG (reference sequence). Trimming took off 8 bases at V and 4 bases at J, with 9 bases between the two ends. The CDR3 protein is CAQGLYEQYF. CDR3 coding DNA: TGTGCCCAGGGGTTATACGAGCAGTACTTC. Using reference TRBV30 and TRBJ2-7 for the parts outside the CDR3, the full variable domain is SQTIHQWPATLVQPVGSPLSLECTVEGTSNPNLYWYRQAAGRGLQLLFYSVGIGQISSEVPQNLSASRPQDRQFILSSKKLLLSDSGFYLCAQGLYEQYFGPGTRLTVT.